This T cell receptor beta chain was captured in a study of cytomegalovirus exposure and HLA in healthy donors listed by TCRdb under 2017. Regarding the complete study: In an earlier analysis of under 600 of the donors, about 270 Gb of sequence data and approximately 100 million unique TCR beta sequences from roughly 190 million T cells were reported. The number of donors typed differed by locus, with roughly 620-630 for A, B, C, DRB1 and DQB1, approximately 500 for DQA1, about 610 for DPA1, and around 450 for DPB1. A later analysis re-examined previously published TCR beta repertoires from more than 650 donors and added high-resolution HLA genotyping to investigate patterns of TCR occurrence. Donor age, sex, ethnicity and CMV serostatus were compiled alongside the repertoire data. The study used immunosequencing to profile the T cell repertoires of about 670 subjects and linked those repertoires to cytomegalovirus serostatus. To predict cytomegalovirus infection status, the study combined high-throughput TCR immunosequencing, statistical association of individual TCRs with disease status, and machine learning. All discovery cohort repertoires had been generated using a single sequencing platform. Roughly five DR-DQ haplotypes were handled as single units for association and clustering, since linkage in the cohort was strong. An early release that covered 500 to 800 HLA-typed donors contained approximately 300 gigabases of sequencing data and 65 million to 100 million unique TCR sequences. The study was designed to test whether signatures of past pathogen exposure could be identified by cataloging public T cell receptors. In an earlier analysis of more than 550 of the donors, high-throughput TCR beta sequencing was used to judge whether each TCR beta V gene segment behaved as functional or pseudogenic. The later analysis used no new phenotypic data to find candidate immune exposures, relying instead on TCR beta sequences and their occurrence across donors. Class I and class II HLA loci were covered by the typing at four-digit resolution. The genetic ancestry cluster associated with self-reported Caucasian donors included over 65% of the roughly 400 genotyped donors. Among a few hundred genotyped donors of the cohort, an average of 235,054 unique TCR beta nucleotide sequences were sequenced per donor, about a sixth of them non-productive. Along with the roughly 670-subject first cohort, a separate validation cohort of some 130 different subjects was used. Genome-wide SNP genotypes for about three fifths of the roughly 670 donors were used in a later genetic analysis, which treated that subset as a discovery cohort.

The germline V gene (reference sequence) supplies CDR1 LNHDA and CDR2 SQIVND. Trimming accounts for 3 bases at V and 4 bases at J, while the number of junction bases matched to no gene is 4. The CDR3 measures 14 amino acids from cysteine to phenylalanine. Left in the record is the CDR3 DNA by itself, 42 bases read in frame from the first base. Results the study describes overall, beyond this receptor: Immune exposure information for the cohort was limited to CMV serostatus. About 17 rarely observed V segments, including chromosome 9 orphons, were excluded from the earlier analysis of several hundred of the donors because counts were too low. A further reported finding was that TCR beta sequences accurately predicted the HLA-A and HLA-B alleles for most subjects in the first cohort. The 87-base-pair reads could not distinguish some IMGT-functional V segments, including TRBV6-2 and TRBV6-3, so those segments were excluded. In vitro tests confirmed that three of the cytomegalovirus-associated TCR beta chains recognize cytomegalovirus antigens. The classifier was reported to diagnose cytomegalovirus status with high specificity and sensitivity in both the original cohort and the validation cohort. A later analysis found that TCR association rates varied across HLA loci, with DRB1 alleles showing the most associated TCRs and HLA-C alleles the fewest. The authors suggested that the approach could potentially be extended to other disease states and immunological phenotypes. In a later genetic analysis, fewer N-insertions in productive TCRs were reported among donors in an Asian-associated ancestry cluster than the approximately 710-donor mean. In a later analysis, HLA-associated TCR beta chains showed more clonal expansion and lower generation probabilities than non-associated chains that were equally common. In a later analysis, several top co-occurrence clusters were reported to appear linked to parvovirus B19, influenza, CMV and Epstein-Barr virus. Because HLA typing was unavailable for some donors at each locus, only the typed subset was used in association tests. A later analysis found that most CMV-associated TCR beta chains appeared HLA-restricted, with HLA associations seemingly driven largely by CMV exposure. The presence/absence analyses assumed that sequencing depth was roughly uniform across donors, and that assumption may not be true. A cluster of highly shared sequence variants was judged likely to represent a technical artifact of the sequencing pipeline. In a later genetic analysis, a missense DCLRE1C variant was associated with V-gene and J-gene trimming of TCR beta chains, and the association was replicated in an independent cohort. In a later analysis, around 17,000 TCR beta sequences were associated with specific HLA alleles at a false discovery rate of 0.05. The study gave a list of roughly 150 TCR beta chains associated with cytomegalovirus. An earlier analysis of approximately 530 of the donors showed that most TCR beta V segments appeared in productive rearrangements either about 90% or about 30% of the time, which broadly matched IMGT annotations. While some public TCRs were present in many individuals, most TCR sequences turned up only very rarely across donors. Linkage disequilibrium might explain the correlated functional status among segregating V segments, but an unknown experimental factor could not be ruled out. The cohort was sequenced for TCR beta chains only, and without alpha or paired-chain data the features that could be detected were limited. Strong co-occurrence of HLA alleles, especially DR and DQ, made assigning TCR associations to individual alleles difficult.

The cohort was made up of around 720 healthy bone marrow donors. At the time of sampling, every cohort member was nominally healthy, though immune exposures that went unrecorded were likely present. The donor tested CMV seronegative and was one of the 352 seronegative cohort members. A peripheral blood sample was collected from each donor, and TCR beta sequencing was performed on peripheral blood mononuclear cells. The Qiagen DNeasy Blood Extraction Kit was used to extract genomic DNA from the blood cell samples. The protocol used for the library was the immunoSEQ multiplex PCR assay. For the multiplex PCR, a mixture combining 60 forward primers for TCR Vbeta segments and 13 reverse primers for TCR Jbeta segments was used. Amplification of the CDR3 region of rearranged TCR beta genes was performed with a multiplex PCR assay on genomic DNA. The amplified TCR beta libraries were sequenced on the Illumina HiSeq System as 87-base-pair reads. The original methods were these. A later analysis counted about 76 million unique TCR beta chains across the 666 repertoires, and around 9.9 million of these chains were shared by at least two donors. A nearest-neighbor algorithm error-corrected the raw reads and collapsed the reads into unique sequences, merging closely related sequences to remove PCR and sequencing errors. V, D and J gene segments were assigned by aligning CDR3 sequences to IMGT reference sequences. For a sequence to be retained, a match of at least six nucleotides was required to both a V gene segment and a J gene segment. A rearrangement counted as productive if the CDR3 had no stop codons and remained in frame with V and J, and every other rearrangement counted as non-productive. CDR3 was defined by IMGT convention, running from the second conserved V-encoded cysteine to the conserved J-encoded phenylalanine. Sequences without an unambiguous match to a single V gene segment were excluded from the earlier analysis of a few hundred of the donors. An earlier analysis of a few hundred of the donors classified V segments as functional when productive rearrangements were above 56.7% and as segregating when the standard deviation between donors was above 5%. A statistical classification framework was built to diagnose cytomegalovirus status from the catalog of TCR beta chain sequences. A later analysis assigned V and J genes by comparing TCR nucleotide sequences with IMGT/GENE-DB human TR gene sequences. A later analysis assigned CDR3 sequences and most-parsimonious VDJ recombination scenarios with the TCRdist pipeline. A later analysis defined each TCR beta chain by its CDR3 amino acid sequence plus V-gene family, and excluded reads lacking a unique V-gene family. A later analysis removed roughly 590 highly shared, low-generation-probability nucleotide sequences to deal with suspected cross-contamination and a sequencing artifact. For each public chain, a later analysis derived a clonal expansion index from normalized ranks of inferred template counts within each repertoire. Generation probabilities in a later analysis came from a VDJ recombination model fitted to out-of-frame rearrangements, and those results were checked against IGoR. In a later analysis, hypergeometric tests were used to score TCR-TCR, TCR-HLA and TCR-CMV co-occurrence, with a repertoire-size bias correction applied to TCR pairs. False discovery rates were estimated in a later analysis by permuting HLA or CMV assignments 20 times. In a later analysis, co-occurring TCRs were grouped using DBSCAN, with TCRdist sequence similarity added in when clustering inside HLA-allele-positive subsets. Repertoires with fewer than 30,000 or more than 120,000 public chains, plus five repertoires with anomalous nucleotide sharing, were excluded from co-occurrence clustering. TCRdb holds this immuneACCESS table with in-frame rearrangements only. Some clones are missing; in checked studies, unresolved V genes explain under half, and the rest has no known cause. V, J and clone size were drawn from that table, and D and trimming were deduced from the DNA. For this sample there are some 150,000 clones; 65% to 90% appear just once. The ten top clones hold under 3% of the sample.

Comments on this clone: There is no known antigen for this receptor. Within one base of it there is no much larger clone, and no base qualities were kept.

This TCR was recovered from a woman aged 25 to 45 in good health and CMV-seronegative. The chain was built from TRBV19 and TRBJ1-2; TRBD1 agrees with 8 junctional bases. Specimen: PBMCs. DNA sequence: TGTGCCAGTAGTATCGCAGGGGGCTCCTATGGCTACACCTTC. The resulting protein is CASSIAGGSYGYTF.